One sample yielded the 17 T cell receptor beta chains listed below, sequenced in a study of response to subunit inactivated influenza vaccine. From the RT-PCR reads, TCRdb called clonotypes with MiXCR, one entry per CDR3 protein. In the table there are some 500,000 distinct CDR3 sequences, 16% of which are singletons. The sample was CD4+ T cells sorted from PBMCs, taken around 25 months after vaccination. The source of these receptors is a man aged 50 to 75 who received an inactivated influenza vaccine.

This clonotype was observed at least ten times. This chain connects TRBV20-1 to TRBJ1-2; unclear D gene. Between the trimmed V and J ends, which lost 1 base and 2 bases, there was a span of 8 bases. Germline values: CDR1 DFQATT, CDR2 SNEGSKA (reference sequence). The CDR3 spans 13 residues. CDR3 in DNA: TGCAGTGCTAGAGTGCAGGAAAACTATGGCTACACCTTC. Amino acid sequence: CSARVQENYGYTF.

The CDR3 loop reads CASGNRAHEQYF. CDR3 nucleotide sequence: TGTGCCAGCGGCAACAGGGCCCACGAGCAGTACTTC. The chain has TRBV9 and TRBJ2-7; the D gene is possibly TRBD1 (6 bases). Germline values: CDR1 SGDLS, CDR2 YYNGEE. The CDR3 spans 12 residues. The ends were cut back, 7 bases at V and 5 bases at J, with 13 bases in the middle.

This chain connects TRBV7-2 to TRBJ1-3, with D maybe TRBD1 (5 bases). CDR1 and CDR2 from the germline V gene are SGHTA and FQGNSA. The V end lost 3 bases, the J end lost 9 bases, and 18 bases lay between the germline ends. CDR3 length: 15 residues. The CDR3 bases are TGTGCCAGCAGCTTGGGGGGGACGCTCGACCGCACCATATATTTT. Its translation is CASSLGGTLDRTIYF.

CDR3 DNA sequence: TGCAGCGCTCACCGGGGGTTAGGCAGCGCCGGGGAGCTGTTTTTT. It yields the protein CSAHRGLGSAGELFF. This chain uses TRBV29-1 with TRBJ2-2, with D possibly TRBD2 on 6 matching bases. V was pared by 7 bases and J by 6 bases, with 21 bases between. Germline CDR1 is SQVTM and CDR2 is ANQGSEA. The CDR3 has 15 residues.

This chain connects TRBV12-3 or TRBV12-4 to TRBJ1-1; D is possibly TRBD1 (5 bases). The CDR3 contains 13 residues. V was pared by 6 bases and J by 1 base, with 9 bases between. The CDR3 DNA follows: TGTGCCAGCAGGCGACAGTGGAACACTGAAGCTTTCTTT. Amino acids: CASRRQWNTEAFF.

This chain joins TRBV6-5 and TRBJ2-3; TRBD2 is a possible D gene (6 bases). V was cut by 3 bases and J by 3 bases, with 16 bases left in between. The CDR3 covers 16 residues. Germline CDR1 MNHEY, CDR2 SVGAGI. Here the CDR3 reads CASSYQRAGGTDTQYF. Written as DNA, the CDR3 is TGTGCCAGCAGTTATCAAAGGGCCGGAGGGACAGATACGCAGTATTTT.

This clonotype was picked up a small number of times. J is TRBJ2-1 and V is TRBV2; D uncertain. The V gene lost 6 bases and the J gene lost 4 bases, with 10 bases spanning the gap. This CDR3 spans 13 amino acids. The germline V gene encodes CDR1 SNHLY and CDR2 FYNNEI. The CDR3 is CASRGSIYNEQFF. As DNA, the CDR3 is TGTGCCAGCAGAGGATCTATTTACAATGAGCAGTTCTTC.

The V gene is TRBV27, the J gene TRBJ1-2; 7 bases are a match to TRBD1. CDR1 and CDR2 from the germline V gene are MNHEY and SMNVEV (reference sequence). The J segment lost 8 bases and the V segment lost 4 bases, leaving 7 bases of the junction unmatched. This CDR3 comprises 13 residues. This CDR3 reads CASSYTGASGYTF. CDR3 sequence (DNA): TGTGCCAGCAGTTACACAGGGGCCAGCGGCTACACCTTC.

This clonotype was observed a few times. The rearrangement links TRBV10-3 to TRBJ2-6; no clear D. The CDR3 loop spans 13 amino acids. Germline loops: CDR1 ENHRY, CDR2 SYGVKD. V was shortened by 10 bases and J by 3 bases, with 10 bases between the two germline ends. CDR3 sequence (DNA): TGTGCCACCGCGTCGGGTGGGGCCAACGTCCTGACTTTC. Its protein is CATASGGANVLTF.

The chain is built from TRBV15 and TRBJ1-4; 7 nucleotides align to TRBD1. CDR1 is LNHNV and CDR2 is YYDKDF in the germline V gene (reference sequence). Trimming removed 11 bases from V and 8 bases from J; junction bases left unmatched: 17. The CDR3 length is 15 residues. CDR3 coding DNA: TGTGCCGCGATTCCGGGACAGAATCCTCCGGAAAAACTGTTTTTT. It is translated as CAAIPGQNPPEKLFF.

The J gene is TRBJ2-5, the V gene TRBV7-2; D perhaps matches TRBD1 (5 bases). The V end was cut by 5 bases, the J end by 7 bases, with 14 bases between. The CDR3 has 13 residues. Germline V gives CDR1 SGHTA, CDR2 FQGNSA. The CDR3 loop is CASSQLLRGTQYF. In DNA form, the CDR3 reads TGTGCCAGCAGCCAGCTTCTTAGGGGGACCCAGTACTTC.

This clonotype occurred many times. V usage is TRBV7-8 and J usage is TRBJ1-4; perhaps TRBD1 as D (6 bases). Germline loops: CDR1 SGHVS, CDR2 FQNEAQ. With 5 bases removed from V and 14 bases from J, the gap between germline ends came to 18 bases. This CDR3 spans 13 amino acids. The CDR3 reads CASSLQAYQGLFF. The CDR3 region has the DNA TGTGCCAGCAGCCTCCAGGCTTACCAGGGGCTGTTTTTT.

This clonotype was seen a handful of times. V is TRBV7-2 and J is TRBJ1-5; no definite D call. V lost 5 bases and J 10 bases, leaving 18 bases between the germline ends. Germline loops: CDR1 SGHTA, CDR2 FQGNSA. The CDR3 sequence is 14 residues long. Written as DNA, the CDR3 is TGTGCCAGCAGCCGCGATTCGGCAATCAGCCCCCAGCATTTT. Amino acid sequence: CASSRDSAISPQHF.

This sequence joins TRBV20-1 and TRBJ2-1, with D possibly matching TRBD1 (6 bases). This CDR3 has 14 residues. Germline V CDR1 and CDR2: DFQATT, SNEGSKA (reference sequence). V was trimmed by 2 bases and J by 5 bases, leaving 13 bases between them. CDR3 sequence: CSARRQVINNEQFF. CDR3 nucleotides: TGCAGTGCTAGACGACAGGTAATTAACAATGAGCAGTTCTTC.

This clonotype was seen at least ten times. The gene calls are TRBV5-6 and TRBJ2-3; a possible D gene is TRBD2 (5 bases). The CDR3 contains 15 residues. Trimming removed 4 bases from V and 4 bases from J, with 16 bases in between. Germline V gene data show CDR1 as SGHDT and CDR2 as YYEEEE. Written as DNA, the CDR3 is TGTGCCAGCAGCCGCGGCGGGCTGGAGGCAGATACGCAGTATTTT. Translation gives CASSRGGLEADTQYF. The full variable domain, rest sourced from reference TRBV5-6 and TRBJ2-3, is DAGVTQSPTHLIKTRGQQVTLRCSPKSGHDTVSWYQQALGQGPQFIFQYYEEEERQRGNFPDRFSGHQFPNYSSELNVNALLLGDSALYLCASSRGGLEADTQYFGPGTRLTVL.

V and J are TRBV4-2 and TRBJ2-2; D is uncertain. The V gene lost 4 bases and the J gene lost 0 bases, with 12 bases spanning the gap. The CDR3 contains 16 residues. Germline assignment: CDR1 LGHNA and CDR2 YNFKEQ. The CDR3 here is CASSPLGRTNTGELFF. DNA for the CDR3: TGTGCCAGCAGCCCACTTGGACGCACGAACACCGGGGAGCTGTTTTTT.

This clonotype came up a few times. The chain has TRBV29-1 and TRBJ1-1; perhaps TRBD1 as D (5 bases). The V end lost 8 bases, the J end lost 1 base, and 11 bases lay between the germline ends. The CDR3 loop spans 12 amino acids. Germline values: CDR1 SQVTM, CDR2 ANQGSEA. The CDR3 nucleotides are TGCAGCACACGGGACGGGAACACTGAAGCTTTCTTT. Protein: CSTRDGNTEAFF.